This is a list of T cell receptor beta chains from one sample in a study of CD8 T cells in Susac syndrome. One entry per CDR3 protein, called by TCRdb with MiXCR from the immunoSEQ multiplex PCR reads. Counted here are more than 150,000 distinct CDR3 sequences, around 96% occurring once; the ten biggest clones make up 0.21%. The sequenced material came from CD8+ T cells from PBMCs. These receptors all stem from a human donor with multiple sclerosis. Both conserved end residues are part of each CDR3. A D gene is named only where the DNA matches it firmly. A clone size is listed for some rows: how often the clone was seen (once, few, many), or a class if it is expanded.

-,-,TRBJ2-1,TRBV7-2,TGTGCCAGCAGCGGGGGATATGCCTACAATGAGCAGTTCTTC,CASSGGYAYNEQFF
-,-,TRBJ2-1,TRBV2,TGTGCCAGCAAGGTGGAGACAGCCATTTACAATGAGCAGTTCTTC,CASKVETAIYNEQFF
-,-,TRBJ1-2,TRBV29-1,TGCAGCGTTACAGAGGATATAAACTATGGCTACACCTTC,CSVTEDINYGYTF
-,TRBD1,TRBJ1-1,TRBV9,TGTGCCAGCAGCGGAACAGGGGGCTCTAGTGAAGCTTTCTTT,CASSGTGGSSEAFF
-,-,TRBJ1-1,TRBV6-2/TRBV6-3,TGTGCCAGCAGTTACTTCCGGACAGACCTAGAAGCTTTCTTT,CASSYFRTDLEAFF
-,-,TRBJ1-1,TRBV20-1,TGCAGTGCTAGAGAGTTTAGCGTCGGCAGGGCGGGCACTGAAGCTTTCTTT,CSAREFSVGRAGTEAFF
few,-,TRBJ1-1,TRBV4-1,TGTGCCAGCAGCCAAGAGCGGGGGAACACTGAAGCTTTCTTT,CASSQERGNTEAFF
once,TRBD2,TRBJ2-3,TRBV6-5,TGTGCCAGCAACATACTAGCGGGGGCCAGAGATACGCAGTATTTT,CASNILAGARDTQYF
-,-,TRBJ1-4,TRBV2,TGTGCCAGTCGGGACTTCGGAGGGGAAAAACTGTTTTTT,CASRDFGGEKLFF
-,TRBD2,TRBJ2-1,TRBV24-1,TGTGCCACCAGTGTTCCCGGGACTAGCCCCTACAATGAGCAGTTCTTC,CATSVPGTSPYNEQFF
-,TRBD2,TRBJ2-2,TRBV20-1,TGCAGTGCCCTGACTAGCGGGGGGTCCGGGAACACCGGGGAGCTGTTTTTT,CSALTSGGSGNTGELFF
-,-,TRBJ1-2,TRBV12-3/TRBV12-4,TGTGCCAGTGGGGCCCCTTCCCTTAGGGTCTATGGCTACACCTTC,CASGAPSLRVYGYTF
-,-,TRBJ2-3,TRBV3-1,TGTGCCAGCAGCCGTCGGGGGAGCGCAGATACGCAGTATTTT,CASSRRGSADTQYF
few,TRBD1,TRBJ2-5,TRBV18,TGTGCCAGCTCCGACAGGGGGCAAGAGACCCAGTACTTC,CASSDRGQETQYF
-,-,TRBJ1-6,TRBV5-6,TGTGCCAGCAGCTCCCTGGTGGGGAAACAGGACAATTCACCCCTCCACTTT,CASSSLVGKQDNSPLHF
-,TRBD1,TRBJ1-2,TRBV7-6,TGTGCCAGCAGCGAAGGGACAGGGAATAACTATGGCTACACCTTC,CASSEGTGNNYGYTF
-,-,TRBJ2-1,TRBV29-1,TGCAGCGTTGAAGGGACGAGACTGGCGTCCTACAATGAGCAGTTCTTC,CSVEGTRLASYNEQFF
-,-,TRBJ2-1,TRBV6-4,TGTGCCAGCAGTGACTCGATATCGGATGAGCAGTTCTTC,CASSDSISDEQFF
-,TRBD1,TRBJ1-1,TRBV29-1,TGCAGCGTTAAAGGACAGGGGGCCGGGTCTTTCTTT,CSVKGQGAGSFF
-,-,TRBJ2-7,TRBV7-9,TGTGCCAGCAGCTCGTCGGACGAGCAGTACTTC,CASSSSDEQYF
-,TRBD2,TRBJ2-1,TRBV20-1,TGCAGTGCTCTTAGCGGGGAATACAATGAGCAGTTCTTC,CSALSGEYNEQFF
-,-,TRBJ1-2,TRBV29-1,TGCAGCGTTGACTACGGATCGAGAGGCTACACCTTC,CSVDYGSRGYTF
-,-,TRBJ2-7,TRBV9,TGTGCCAGCAGCCCGGAGGGGGTCTCTTACTACGAGCAGTACTTC,CASSPEGVSYYEQYF
-,TRBD2,TRBJ2-5,TRBV6-5,TGTGCCAGCAGTGGACGGACTAGCGGCAAAGAGACCCAGTACTTC,CASSGRTSGKETQYF
once,-,TRBJ2-7,TRBV2,TGTGCCAGCATCGGGAACGAGCAGTACTTC,CASIGNEQYF
-,-,TRBJ2-2,TRBV5-5,TGTGCCAGCAGCTTTAGGACAGCCGCGAACACCGGGGAGCTGTTTTTT,CASSFRTAANTGELFF
-,TRBD1,TRBJ2-2,TRBV7-8,TGTGCCAGCAGCCCGCGGACAGGGAAAAGCACCGGGGAGCTGTTTTTT,CASSPRTGKSTGELFF
-,-,TRBJ2-5,TRBV2,TGTGCCAGCAGTGAGATGGGGGGGCCAGAGACCCAGTACTTC,CASSEMGGPETQYF
-,TRBD2,TRBJ2-3,TRBV9,TGTGCCAGCCAAGCGGGGGGCACAGATACGCAGTATTTT,CASQAGGTDTQYF
-,-,TRBJ2-7,TRBV7-9,TGTGCCAGCAGCTTAAACTCGGTTCGCGAGCAGTACTTC,CASSLNSVREQYF
-,-,TRBJ2-1,TRBV30,TGTGCCTGGAGTCGCTCTTACAATGAGCAGTTCTTC,CAWSRSYNEQFF
-,TRBD2,TRBJ2-7,TRBV4-1,TGCGCCAGCAGCCCCACGGACGGGACTAGCGTCTACGAGCAGTACTTC,CASSPTDGTSVYEQYF
once,TRBD1,TRBJ2-5,TRBV27,TGTGCCAGCAGTTTATCGACAGGGAACCAAGAGACCCAGTACTTC,CASSLSTGNQETQYF
-,-,TRBJ2-3,TRBV6-2/TRBV6-3,TGTGCCAGCAGTTCTCACCTTGCAACAGATACGCAGTATTTT,CASSSHLATDTQYF
-,-,TRBJ1-6,TRBV12-3/TRBV12-4,TGTGCCAGCAGTTCCCGTGGACCAAGCGCAACTTCACCCCTCCACTTT,CASSSRGPSATSPLHF
-,TRBD2,TRBJ2-7,TRBV7-8,TGTGCCAGCAGCTTAGGGCTAGCGGGGAGCTCCTACGAGCAGTACTTC,CASSLGLAGSSYEQYF
-,-,TRBJ2-2,TRBV19,TGTGCCAGTAGTTCCGAGGCAGGGGAGATCGGCGGGGAGCTGTTTTTT,CASSSEAGEIGGELFF
-,-,TRBJ1-2,TRBV30,TGTGCCTGGAAATCCCAACTGGAAAGGGAAGTAGGATATGGCTACACCTTC,CAWKSQLEREVGYGYTF
-,TRBD1,TRBJ2-7,TRBV6-5,TGTGCCAGCAGTTACGCAGGGACAGAGTACGAGCAGTACTTC,CASSYAGTEYEQYF
-,-,TRBJ1-1,TRBV25-1,TGTGCCAGCAGTGAACGGAACACTGAAGCTTTCTTT,CASSERNTEAFF
-,-,TRBJ2-3,TRBV9,TGTGCCAGCAGCGTAGAAGGACAGAGCACAGATACGCAGTATTTT,CASSVEGQSTDTQYF
-,-,TRBJ1-5,TRBV15,TGTGCCACCAGCAAGGAGTCGGATAATCAGCCCCAGCATTTT,CATSKESDNQPQHF
-,TRBD1,TRBJ2-7,TRBV27,TGTGCCAGCAGTTTAAGGGGACAGGCGTACTACGAGCAGTACTTC,CASSLRGQAYYEQYF
-,-,TRBJ2-7,TRBV2,TGTGCCAGCAGCGCGGGCAGGGGTATCTACGAGCAGTACTTC,CASSAGRGIYEQYF
-,-,TRBJ2-7,TRBV27,TGTGCCAGCAGTCCCTCAGGAGGGACTTTCTACGAGCAGTACTTC,CASSPSGGTFYEQYF
few,-,TRBJ2-7,TRBV7-2,TGTGCCAGCAGCTTGACGGGCGGATCCTACGAGCAGTACTTC,CASSLTGGSYEQYF
-,TRBD2,TRBJ2-7,TRBV6-1,TGTGCCAGCAGTGAAGAGGGACTAGCTTTCTACGAGCAGTACTTC,CASSEEGLAFYEQYF
-,TRBD1,TRBJ2-7,TRBV9,TGTGCCAGCGGGACAGGGACATCCTACGAGCAGTACTTC,CASGTGTSYEQYF